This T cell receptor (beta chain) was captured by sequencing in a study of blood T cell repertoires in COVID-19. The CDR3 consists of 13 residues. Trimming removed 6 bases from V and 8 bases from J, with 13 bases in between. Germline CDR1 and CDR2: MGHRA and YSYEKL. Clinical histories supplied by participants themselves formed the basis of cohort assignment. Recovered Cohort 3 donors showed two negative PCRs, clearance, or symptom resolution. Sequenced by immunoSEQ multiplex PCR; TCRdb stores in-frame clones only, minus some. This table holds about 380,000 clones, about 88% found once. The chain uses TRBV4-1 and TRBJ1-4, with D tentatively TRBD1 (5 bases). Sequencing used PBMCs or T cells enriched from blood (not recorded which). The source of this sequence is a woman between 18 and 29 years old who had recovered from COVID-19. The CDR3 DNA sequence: TGCGCCAGCAGGGACGGGACTGAAGAAAAACTGTTTTTT. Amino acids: CASRDGTEEKLFF.